This T cell receptor beta chain was profiled in a study of shared clonotypes between healthy human individuals. Background on the study: Donors had three CD4 naive, three CD4 memory, two CD8 naive and one CD8 memory plate apiece.

Sorted-subset replicate PCRs used approximately 200 ng of genomic DNA. This amount corresponded to tens of thousands of T cell genomes. Authors' methods: ImmunoSEQ only sent back junction sequences with no quality scores, so filtering was done differently. This table comes from immunoSEQ multiplex PCR, and its TCRdb copy is limited to in-frame clones, with some not included. For V, J and clone size, that table is used; D and trimming come from the DNA. Counted here are millions of clones, 95% occurring once; the ten biggest clones make up 0.13%. The V gene lost 3 bases and the J gene lost 1 base, with 6 bases spanning the gap. The CDR3 extends over 14 amino acids. Per germline, CDR1 SNHLY and CDR2 FYNNEI. The donors, healthy adults who were HIV-negative, had experienced no recent acute infections or vaccinations.

The sequencing sample was made of naive CD4+ T cells sorted from blood. Described subset: CD45RA+ positively selected. This chain uses TRBV2 with TRBJ2-2; no reliable D call. This receptor was identified in a man aged 18-30 years in good health. CDR3 sequence reads: CASSERVNTGELFF. The CDR3 bases are TGTGCCAGCAGTGAGCGAGTGAACACCGGGGAGCTGTTTTTT.